This entry describes one T cell receptor beta chain. Compared with germline, one end of the junction differs, possibly owing to a read error. The data are from a study of response to subunit inactivated influenza vaccine. TCRdb used MiXCR to reprocess the RT-PCR reads, holding one entry per CDR3 protein. The sample consists of approximately 170,000 distinct CDR3 sequences, over 9.5% of them appearing once. CDR1 is KGHSH and CDR2 is LQKENI in the germline V gene. This CDR3 region has 11 residues. This same sample was also part of a study on T cells expressing NK-cell markers. That work adds: Template switching by 5'RACE with UMIs generated the TCR beta cDNA. Most of the eight sequenced donors were HCMV-seropositive; one was seronegative. Six or seven donors showed dominant NKG2C+ clonotypes comprising roughly 1.0-7.0% of their CD8+ T cells. These clonotypes also led the CD3+CD56-NKG2C+ fraction in several donors.

This chain uses TRBV18 with TRBJ1-2; D is unclear. The source was CD8+ T cells sorted from PBMCs, collected roughly 13 days after vaccination. The receptor comes from a man in his fifties or sixties who received an inactivated influenza vaccine. In DNA form, the CDR3 reads TGTGCCAGCTCAACTTCGTCGGGAACAGACTTC. This encodes CASSTSSGTDF.